This T cell receptor (beta chain) was recovered during a study of T-cell memory formation after mild COVID-19. V was trimmed by 8 bases and J by 0 bases, leaving 12 bases between them. There are 14 residues in the CDR3. Germline V gene lookup returns CDR1 LNHNV and CDR2 YYDKDF (reference sequence). This clonotype occurred many times. TCRdb itself ran the 5' RACE reads through MiXCR, one entry per CDR3 protein. The sample lists more than 250,000 distinct CDR3 sequences; about 17% were seen once. This rearrangement joins TRBV15 to TRBJ2-3, with D maybe TRBD2 (5 bases). Sequencing used PBMCs or a T cell subset sorted from them (not recorded which). The source of this sequence is a man younger than 30 who had mild COVID-19 (a few samples of this study predate the infection). Cell type and time point are not known. This chain's CDR3 is CATGLISSTDTQYF. The CDR3 DNA sequence: TGTGCCACCGGACTTATCTCTAGCACAGATACGCAGTATTTT.